Included here is one T cell receptor beta chain sequence, with context. As yet, its antigen is unknown. These data come from a study of blood T cells in healthy people across ages. Study conclusions and caveats: PBMCs that were unsorted prevented a conclusive naive versus antigen-experienced comparison.

The germline V and J ends were trimmed by 4 bases and 6 bases, with 13 bases remaining between them. The CDR3 spans 15 residues. CDR1 ENHRY and CDR2 SYGVKD come from the germline V gene. Using a J-beta primer mix together with a sample-barcoded 5' primer, a second PCR was run for roughly 6 to 12 cycles. Using its own MiXCR run on the 5' RACE reads, TCRdb lists one record per CDR3 protein. The sample records about a million distinct CDR3 sequences, 40% to 60% being singletons. Sample: blood. The receptor's source is a young man in good health. The V gene is TRBV10-3, the J gene TRBJ1-6; the D is unclear. CDR3 amino acids: CAISGFGGSNSPLHF. Here the CDR3 DNA reads TGTGCCATCAGTGGGTTCGGCGGGAGTAATTCACCCCTCCACTTT.